Listed below are T cell receptor beta chains from one sample, sequenced in a study of T-cell memory formation after mild COVID-19. TCRdb called the 5' RACE reads again in MiXCR, with one record for every CDR3 protein. The sample has around 530,000 distinct CDR3 sequences, about 22% seen once; the top ten hold approximately 8.4%. The specimen sequenced was PBMCs or a T cell subset sorted from them (not recorded which). The receptors here all came from an adult woman who had mild COVID-19 (a few samples of this study predate the infection). Cell type and time point are not known. Both conserved end residues are part of each CDR3. Each record gives: clone size, V gene, D gene, J gene, CDR3 protein, CDR3 DNA. The D gene is left open where the match is weak. Clone sizes are given selectively: once, few, many, or a class where the clone is expanded.

abundance: few
v_gene: TRBV5-1
d_gene: TRBD2
j_gene: TRBJ2-1
CDR3aa: CASSSGPGGFWYNEQFF
CDR3nt: TGCGCCAGCAGCTCCGGACCGGGGGGGTTTTGGTACAATGAGCAGTTCTTC

abundance: few
v_gene: TRBV7-9
d_gene: TRBD1
j_gene: TRBJ1-4
CDR3aa: CASTLGRQGGPNEKLFF
CDR3nt: TGTGCCAGCACCCTTGGGCGACAGGGCGGACCTAATGAAAAACTGTTTTTT

abundance: .
v_gene: TRBV7-2
d_gene: .
j_gene: TRBJ1-3
CDR3aa: CASRNQGTSGNTIYF
CDR3nt: TGTGCCAGCAGAAATCAGGGTACCTCTGGAAACACCATATATTTT

abundance: few
v_gene: TRBV4-2
d_gene: .
j_gene: TRBJ2-7
CDR3aa: CASSQLPPINEQYF
CDR3nt: TGTGCCAGCAGCCAACTCCCTCCGATAAACGAGCAGTACTTC

abundance: .
v_gene: TRBV12-3/TRBV12-4
d_gene: .
j_gene: TRBJ2-1
CDR3aa: CASSFEARRSYNEQFF
CDR3nt: TGTGCCAGCAGTTTCGAGGCGAGACGCTCCTACAATGAGCAGTTCTTC

abundance: .
v_gene: TRBV7-3
d_gene: .
j_gene: TRBJ1-2
CDR3aa: CASSFQGTVGYTF
CDR3nt: TGTGCCAGCAGTTTTCAGGGGACGGTTGGCTACACCTTC

abundance: few
v_gene: TRBV9
d_gene: .
j_gene: TRBJ2-3
CDR3aa: CASSLAWVSTDTQYF
CDR3nt: TGTGCCAGCAGCCTAGCGTGGGTTAGCACAGATACGCAGTATTTT

abundance: once
v_gene: TRBV27
d_gene: .
j_gene: TRBJ2-5
CDR3aa: CASSHRTRQETQYF
CDR3nt: TGTGCCAGCAGTCACCGGACAAGGCAAGAGACCCAGTACTTC

abundance: .
v_gene: TRBV27
d_gene: .
j_gene: TRBJ2-6
CDR3aa: CASSFGALLSGANVLTF
CDR3nt: TGTGCCAGCAGTTTCGGGGCCCTGCTCTCTGGGGCCAACGTCCTGACTTTC

abundance: many
v_gene: TRBV15
d_gene: TRBD1
j_gene: TRBJ2-1
CDR3aa: CATSRDQVQQGLSSSWREQFF
CDR3nt: TGTGCCACCAGCAGAGATCAAGTCCAACAGGGGTTGTCATCCTCTTGGCGTGAGCAGTTCTTC

abundance: .
v_gene: TRBV19
d_gene: .
j_gene: TRBJ2-1
CDR3aa: CASSIVGTFGNEQFF
CDR3nt: TGTGCCAGTAGTATAGTTGGGACCTTCGGCAATGAGCAGTTCTTC

abundance: .
v_gene: TRBV4-3
d_gene: .
j_gene: TRBJ1-1
CDR3aa: CASSRLTGMTEAFF
CDR3nt: TGCGCCAGCAGCCGACTTACCGGGATGACTGAAGCTTTCTTT

abundance: many
v_gene: TRBV7-9
d_gene: TRBD1
j_gene: TRBJ2-5
CDR3aa: CASSYSGGQTQYF
CDR3nt: TGTGCCAGCAGCTACTCAGGGGGACAGACCCAGTACTTC

abundance: .
v_gene: TRBV27
d_gene: TRBD2
j_gene: TRBJ2-1
CDR3aa: CASSLSPGLAGHNEQFF
CDR3nt: TGTGCCAGCAGTTTATCCCCGGGACTAGCGGGGCACAATGAGCAGTTCTTC

abundance: .
v_gene: TRBV14
d_gene: .
j_gene: TRBJ2-4
CDR3aa: CASSMRDLDFQYF
CDR3nt: TGTGCCAGCAGTATGCGGGATCTGGACTTTCAGTACTTC

abundance: few
v_gene: TRBV15
d_gene: .
j_gene: TRBJ2-7
CDR3aa: CATSTRTAPHYEQYF
CDR3nt: TGTGCCACCAGCACCAGGACAGCCCCCCATTACGAGCAGTACTTC

abundance: .
v_gene: TRBV5-1
d_gene: .
j_gene: TRBJ1-2
CDR3aa: CASSLVGSGRHYGYTF
CDR3nt: TGCGCCAGCAGCTTGGTCGGCTCCGGGAGGCACTATGGCTACACCTTC

abundance: .
v_gene: TRBV5-6
d_gene: .
j_gene: TRBJ2-1
CDR3aa: CASSLHGGMSYNEQFF
CDR3nt: TGTGCCAGCAGCCTACATGGGGGGATGTCCTACAATGAGCAGTTCTTC

abundance: few
v_gene: TRBV7-9
d_gene: TRBD2
j_gene: TRBJ2-5
CDR3aa: CASSLDLTAAGGQETQYF
CDR3nt: TGTGCCAGCAGCTTAGATTTAACTGCGGCGGGGGGCCAAGAGACCCAGTACTTC

abundance: once
v_gene: TRBV19
d_gene: .
j_gene: TRBJ1-2
CDR3aa: CASSIQGLYGYTF
CDR3nt: TGTGCCAGTAGCATACAGGGATTATATGGCTACACCTTC

abundance: .
v_gene: TRBV20-1
d_gene: TRBD1
j_gene: TRBJ1-1
CDR3aa: CSAREIPGQGGTEAFF
CDR3nt: TGCAGTGCTAGAGAGATTCCGGGACAGGGGGGTACTGAAGCTTTCTTT

abundance: .
v_gene: TRBV6-5
d_gene: .
j_gene: TRBJ1-1
CDR3aa: CASSTRRGGAEAFF
CDR3nt: TGTGCCAGCAGTACCCGACGGGGAGGAGCTGAAGCTTTCTTT

abundance: .
v_gene: TRBV12-3/TRBV12-4
d_gene: TRBD2
j_gene: TRBJ2-7
CDR3aa: CASSLGLVNEQYF
CDR3nt: TGTGCCAGCAGTCTGGGACTAGTGAACGAGCAGTACTTC

abundance: .
v_gene: TRBV3-1
d_gene: .
j_gene: TRBJ1-1
CDR3aa: CASSQGNLPAEAFF
CDR3nt: TGTGCCAGCAGCCAAGGGAACCTACCGGCTGAAGCTTTCTTT

abundance: few
v_gene: TRBV27
d_gene: .
j_gene: TRBJ1-5
CDR3aa: CASSLTDSPNQPQHF
CDR3nt: TGTGCCAGCAGTTTAACGGACAGTCCCAATCAGCCCCAGCATTTT

abundance: .
v_gene: TRBV6-2/TRBV6-3
d_gene: .
j_gene: TRBJ2-7
CDR3aa: CASSYEGTGVVYEQYF
CDR3nt: TGTGCCAGCAGTTACGAAGGGACCGGTGTCGTTTACGAGCAGTACTTC

abundance: few
v_gene: TRBV5-6
d_gene: TRBD2
j_gene: TRBJ2-3
CDR3aa: CASSLGSGREYF
CDR3nt: TGTGCCAGCAGCTTGGGGAGCGGGAGGGAGTATTTT

abundance: .
v_gene: TRBV4-1
d_gene: .
j_gene: TRBJ1-3
CDR3aa: CASSQDGPGRLGSGNTIYF
CDR3nt: TGCGCCAGCAGCCAAGATGGGCCGGGGAGGCTGGGGTCTGGAAACACCATATATTTT

abundance: .
v_gene: TRBV9
d_gene: TRBD1
j_gene: TRBJ1-1
CDR3aa: CASSVGDRDFGNTEAFF
CDR3nt: TGTGCCAGCAGCGTAGGAGACAGGGATTTCGGGAACACTGAAGCTTTCTTT

abundance: .
v_gene: TRBV29-1
d_gene: .
j_gene: TRBJ1-1
CDR3aa: CSVKGAGYNTEAFF
CDR3nt: TGCAGCGTCAAAGGGGCAGGGTACAACACTGAAGCTTTCTTT

abundance: few
v_gene: TRBV12-3/TRBV12-4
d_gene: .
j_gene: TRBJ1-1
CDR3aa: CASSLSALGNTEAFF
CDR3nt: TGTGCCAGCAGTTTGTCCGCCCTGGGAAACACTGAAGCTTTCTTT

abundance: .
v_gene: TRBV28
d_gene: TRBD2
j_gene: TRBJ2-7
CDR3aa: CASSTGLAGGQSYEQYF
CDR3nt: TGTGCCAGCAGTACCGGACTAGCGGGAGGTCAATCCTACGAGCAGTACTTC

abundance: .
v_gene: TRBV2
d_gene: .
j_gene: TRBJ2-1
CDR3aa: CASSEGGSISEQFF
CDR3nt: TGTGCCAGCAGTGAAGGGGGCAGTATTAGTGAGCAGTTCTTC

abundance: few
v_gene: TRBV7-6
d_gene: .
j_gene: TRBJ1-1
CDR3aa: CASSSLNRSWNTEAFF
CDR3nt: TGTGCCAGCAGCTCCCTTAACAGGTCATGGAACACTGAAGCTTTCTTT

abundance: .
v_gene: TRBV27
d_gene: TRBD2
j_gene: TRBJ2-5
CDR3aa: CASSVLAGTIQETQYF
CDR3nt: TGTGCCAGCAGTGTACTAGCGGGGACCATCCAAGAGACCCAGTACTTC

abundance: few
v_gene: TRBV12-3/TRBV12-4
d_gene: .
j_gene: TRBJ2-5
CDR3aa: CASSLIQAQETQYF
CDR3nt: TGTGCCAGCAGTTTAATTCAGGCACAAGAGACCCAGTACTTC

abundance: .
v_gene: TRBV24-1
d_gene: .
j_gene: TRBJ2-3
CDR3aa: CATSDLRGGGGTDTQYF
CDR3nt: TGTGCCACCAGTGATTTGCGAGGGGGGGGAGGCACAGATACGCAGTATTTT

abundance: .
v_gene: TRBV18
d_gene: TRBD1
j_gene: TRBJ1-2
CDR3aa: CASSPIDRGSHGYTF
CDR3nt: TGTGCCAGCTCACCCATAGACAGGGGAAGTCATGGCTACACCTTC

abundance: few
v_gene: TRBV12-3/TRBV12-4
d_gene: .
j_gene: TRBJ2-2
CDR3aa: CAIAAQGGHPTGELFF
CDR3nt: TGTGCCATCGCTGCCCAGGGGGGCCATCCTACCGGGGAGCTGTTTTTT

abundance: once
v_gene: TRBV29-1
d_gene: .
j_gene: TRBJ2-6
CDR3aa: CSVLDSGANVLTF
CDR3nt: TGCAGCGTGCTGGACTCTGGGGCCAACGTCCTGACTTTC

abundance: few
v_gene: TRBV5-4
d_gene: .
j_gene: TRBJ1-1
CDR3aa: CASSLRSAIAPGGTEAFF
CDR3nt: TGTGCCAGCAGCTTGAGGAGCGCCATAGCTCCCGGAGGGACTGAAGCTTTCTTT

abundance: many
v_gene: TRBV27
d_gene: .
j_gene: TRBJ1-1
CDR3aa: CASSLYGVNTEAFF
CDR3nt: TGTGCCAGCAGTTTATACGGGGTTAACACTGAAGCTTTCTTT